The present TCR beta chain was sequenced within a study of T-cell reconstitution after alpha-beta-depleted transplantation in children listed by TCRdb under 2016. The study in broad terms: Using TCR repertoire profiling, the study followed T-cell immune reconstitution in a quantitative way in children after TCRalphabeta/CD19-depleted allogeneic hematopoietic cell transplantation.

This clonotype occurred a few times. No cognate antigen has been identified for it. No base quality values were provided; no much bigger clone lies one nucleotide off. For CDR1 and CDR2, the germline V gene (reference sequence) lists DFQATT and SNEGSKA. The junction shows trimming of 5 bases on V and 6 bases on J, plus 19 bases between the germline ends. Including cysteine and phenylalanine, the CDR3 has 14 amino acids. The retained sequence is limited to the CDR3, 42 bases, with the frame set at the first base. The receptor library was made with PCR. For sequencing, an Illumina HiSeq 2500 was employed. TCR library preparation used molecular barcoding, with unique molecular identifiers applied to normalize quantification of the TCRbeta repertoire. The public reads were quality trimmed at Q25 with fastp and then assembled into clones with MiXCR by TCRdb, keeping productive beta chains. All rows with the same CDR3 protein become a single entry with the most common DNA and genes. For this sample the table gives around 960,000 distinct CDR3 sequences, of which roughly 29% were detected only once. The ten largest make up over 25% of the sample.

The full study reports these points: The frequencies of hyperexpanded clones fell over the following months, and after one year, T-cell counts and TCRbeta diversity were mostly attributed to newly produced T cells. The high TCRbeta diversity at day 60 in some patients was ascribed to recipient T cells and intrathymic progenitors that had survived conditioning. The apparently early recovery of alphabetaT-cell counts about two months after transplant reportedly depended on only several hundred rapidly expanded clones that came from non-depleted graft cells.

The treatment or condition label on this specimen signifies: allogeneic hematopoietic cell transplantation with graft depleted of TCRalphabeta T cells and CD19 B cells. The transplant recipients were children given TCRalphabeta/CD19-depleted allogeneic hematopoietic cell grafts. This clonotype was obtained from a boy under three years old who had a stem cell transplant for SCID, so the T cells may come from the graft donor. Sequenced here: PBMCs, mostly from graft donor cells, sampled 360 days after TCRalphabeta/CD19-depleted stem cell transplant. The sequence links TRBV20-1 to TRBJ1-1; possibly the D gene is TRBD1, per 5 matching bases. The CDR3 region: CSARGGVIGAEAFF. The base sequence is TGCAGTGCTCGGGGAGGGGTAATCGGGGCTGAAGCTTTCTTT.